The 9 T cell receptor beta chains below were found in one sample sequenced in a study of blood T cell repertoires in COVID-19. Generated by immunoSEQ multiplex PCR, the TCRdb table keeps only in-frame clones and is missing some. The repertoire holds about 180,000 clones, with around 83% as singletons. Sample: peripheral blood. The receptors stem from a human donor in a cohort sampled during active COVID-19.

This clone was picked up one time. The chain is built from TRBV29-1 and TRBJ1-1, with 7 bases aligning to TRBD1. The CDR3 sequence is 13 residues long. Per the germline V gene, CDR1 is SQVTM and CDR2 is ANQGSEA. Trimming removed 7 bases from V and 1 base from J; junction bases left unmatched: 6. The CDR3 region is CSASRTGNTEAFF. In DNA, the CDR3 is TGCAGCGCAAGCCGGACAGGGAACACTGAAGCTTTCTTT.

This clone was detected once. The chain employs TRBV11-2 and TRBJ2-2, with 8 nucleotides matching TRBD1. The CDR3 loop spans 15 amino acids. The germline CDR1 and CDR2 sequences are SGHAT and FQNNGV. J lost 1 base, V lost 5 bases, and 3 bases had no gene match. The CDR3 here is CASSPGTGNTGELFF. The CDR3 DNA is TGTGCCAGCAGCCCCGGGACAGGGAACACCGGGGAGCTGTTTTTT.

The chain links TRBV12-5 to TRBJ2-5; 8 nucleotides match TRBD2. The CDR3 spans 14 residues. The germline V gene has CDR1 LGHNT and CDR2 FRNRAP. Trimming at V came to 6 bases and at J to 5 bases, leaving 8 bases not matched to a gene. The CDR3 here is CASGVSGGGETQYF. The CDR3 DNA is TGTGCTAGTGGGGTCAGCGGGGGTGGCGAGACCCAGTACTTC.

V usage is TRBV7-9 and J usage is TRBJ2-7; 7 nucleotides agree with TRBD2. The CDR3 runs 15 residues. The germline V gene encodes CDR1 SEHNR and CDR2 FQNEAQ (reference sequence). V shed 8 bases and J 5 bases; nucleotides not matched to a gene: 15. The CDR3 DNA reads TGTGCCAGCCGCCCCCTTCGACTAGCTCTCGACGAGCAGTACTTC. Protein: CASRPLRLALDEQYF.

A word on this clone: Other nucleotide sequences from this sample produce the same CDR3. The V and J genes are TRBV19 and TRBJ1-5; TRBD1 agrees at 10 bases. J lost 4 bases, V lost 6 bases, and 6 bases had no gene match. Germline CDR1 reads LNHDA; CDR2 reads SQIVND (reference sequence). The CDR3 spans 15 residues. CDR3 nucleotide sequence: TGTGCCAGTAGCCTCGGACAGGGGGTGAATCAGCCCCAGCATTTT. It specifies CASSLGQGVNQPQHF.

The chain has TRBV24-1 and TRBJ2-1, with 7 bases lining up with TRBD1. J gave up 6 bases and V 7 bases, and 8 bases lay outside the gene matches. The length of the CDR3 is 14 residues. Germline lookup yields CDR1 KGHDR and CDR2 SFDVKD. DNA for the CDR3: TGTGCCACCAGGACAGGGACGTCGGGCAATGAGCAGTTCTTC. It is translated as CATRTGTSGNEQFF.

The V gene is TRBV27, the J gene TRBJ1-6; TRBD1 aligns across 9 bases. Germline V CDR1 and CDR2: MNHEY, SMNVEV (reference sequence). There are 15 residues in the CDR3. Trimming cost V 10 bases and J 0 bases; bases outside gene matches: 4. In nucleotides, the CDR3 is TGTGCCACCGGACAGGGGAGCTCCTATAATTCACCCCTCCACTTT. Translated: CATGQGSSYNSPLHF.

V and J are TRBV5-1 and TRBJ2-7; TRBD1 agrees at 7 bases. The length of the CDR3 is 14 residues. The germline gives CDR1 SGHRS, CDR2 YFSETQ. V lost 5 bases to trimming and J lost 3 bases; unmatched junction nucleotides: 8. The CDR3: CASSLTGLDYEQYF. CDR3 in DNA: TGCGCCAGCAGTCTGACAGGGCTGGACTACGAGCAGTACTTC.

The chain has TRBV11-3 and TRBJ1-1; 9 bases map to TRBD1. Per germline, CDR1 SGHNT and CDR2 YENEEA. Germline trimming cut 1 base from V and 8 bases from J; bases unmatched to any gene: 2. The CDR3 contains 13 residues. CDR3 region: CASSLGDRDEAFF. The CDR3 DNA follows: TGTGCCAGCAGCTTAGGGGACAGGGACGAAGCTTTCTTT.